The subject of this entry is one TCR beta chain. Germline V CDR1 and CDR2: SGHNT, YYREEE (reference sequence). Trimming removed 4 bases from V and 8 bases from J; junction bases left unmatched: 16. The CDR3 extends over 16 amino acids. These data originate in a study of blood T cell repertoires in COVID-19. For the study at large: Donors in the United States, Italy and Spain gave samples during acute or convalescent COVID-19.

Profiling relied on immunoSEQ multiplex PCR, and the TCRdb table lists in-frame clones only, not all of them. The data show 300,000 to 400,000 clones, with approximately 90% seen just once and 0.9% to 1.1% held by the top ten. The V and J genes are TRBV5-4 and TRBJ1-2; 8 bases map to TRBD1. This TCR came from a man aged 18 to 30 who had recovered from COVID-19. Sequenced input: PBMCs or T cells enriched from blood (not recorded which). This CDR3 reads CASSLPGQDSMDGYTF. For the CDR3, the DNA is TGTGCCAGCAGCCTCCCGGGACAGGATTCTATGGACGGCTACACCTTC.